Here is one T cell receptor (beta chain) with its context. In the PCR, 60 Vbeta and 13 Jbeta primers were used. TCRdb's copy holds only in-frame clones and misses some; the assay was immunoSEQ multiplex PCR. Of about 93,000 clones in the sample, 82% were seen once. The sample originates from a study of cytomegalovirus exposure and HLA in healthy donors. The CDR3 consists of 13 residues. J lost 6 bases, V lost 4 bases, and 7 bases had no gene match. Looked up from germline, CDR1 is SQVTM and CDR2 is ANQGSEA. The sequence derives from a man aged 45 to 65 in good health and CMV-seronegative. This chain uses TRBV29-1 with TRBJ2-7; 9 bases map to TRBD2. The sample consisted of PBMCs. The CDR3 DNA reads TGCAGCGTTGCACTGGCGGGAGGGGGCGAGCAGTACTTC. This translates into CSVALAGGGEQYF.